This TCR beta chain is from a study of T cells of healthy individuals. Each CDR3 protein is one row after TCRdb ran MiXCR on the 5' RACE reads. Found here are around 53,000 distinct CDR3 sequences, approximately 15% of them singletons; the top ten hold about 16%. The germline V and J ends were trimmed by 2 bases and 3 bases, with 11 bases remaining between them. From germline, CDR1 is SGHVS and CDR2 FQNEAQ. The CDR3 covers 14 residues. The V gene is TRBV7-8, the J gene TRBJ2-7; tentatively, D is TRBD1 (6 bases). The receptor was isolated from a human donor in good health. CDR3 in amino acids: CASSLRQGNYEQYF. As DNA, the CDR3 is TGTGCCAGCAGCTTAAGGCAGGGGAACTACGAGCAGTACTTC.